The 32 T cell receptor beta chains presented below share a single source sample, sequenced in a study of beta chain features in type 1 diabetes. TCRB transcripts that were expressed got sequenced, as all of the isolated RNA had been reverse transcribed. Profiled with immunoSEQ multiplex PCR; TCRdb holds only in-frame clones, not every one. The table has 200,000 to 250,000 clones, about 14% seen once. The source material was naive CD4+ T cells from blood. These receptors were obtained from a woman aged 40 to 49 in good health.

This clone was seen a few times. CDR3 bases: TGTGCCAGCAGCTTTAGTGCGGGGAGCTACAATGAGCAGTTCTTC. Its protein product is CASSFSAGSYNEQFF. This rearrangement joins TRBV11-2 to TRBJ2-1; D is possibly TRBD2 (6 bases). V shed 3 bases and J shed 3 bases, with 12 bases lying between them. The germline V gene has CDR1 SGHAT and CDR2 FQNNGV. There are 15 residues in the CDR3.

V is TRBV19 and J is TRBJ1-2, with TRBD1 matching 8 bases. Germline V gives CDR1 LNHDA, CDR2 SQIVND (reference sequence). With 7 bases clipped from V and 4 bases from J, the junction kept 14 bases outside the gene matches. This CDR3 spans 16 amino acids. The CDR3 spells CASIRTGLVRGYGYTF. CDR3 DNA: TGTGCCAGTATCCGGACAGGGTTAGTACGCGGCTATGGCTACACCTTC.

This clone occurred a few times. This rearrangement joins TRBV29-1 to TRBJ1-2; no reliable D call. This CDR3 contains 12 residues. V was clipped by 7 bases and J by 2 bases, with 11 bases between them. Germline values: CDR1 SQVTM, CDR2 ANQGSEA. The CDR3 DNA reads TGCAGCGCCTCGAGGGCGAACTATGGCTACACCTTC. This translates into CSASRANYGYTF.

This clone was seen only a few times. An end of the junction does not agree with germline; a read error may underlie this. The chain employs TRBV7-7 and TRBJ2-1; the D gene is possibly TRBD2 (6 bases). Per germline, CDR1 SSHAT and CDR2 FNYEAQ (reference sequence). The CDR3 runs 14 residues. The CDR3 protein is CASSKGLNVGEQFF. CDR3 DNA sequence: TGTGCTAGCAGCAAGGGACTCAACGTGGGTGAGCAGTTCTTC. Using reference TRBV7-7 and TRBJ2-1 for the parts outside the CDR3, the full variable domain is GAGVSQSPRYKVTKRGQDVTLRCDPISSHATLYWYQQALGQGPEFLTYFNYEAQPDKSGLPSDRFSAERPEGSISTLTIQRTEQRDSAMYRCASSKGLNVGEQFFGPGTRLTVL.

This sequence joins TRBV19 and TRBJ1-2; the D gene is possibly TRBD1 (5 bases). Deletions cut 1 base from V and 4 bases from J, with 19 bases between. CDR3 length: 17 residues. The germline CDR1 and CDR2 sequences are LNHDA and SQIVND (reference sequence). The CDR3 loop is CASSIGHRTTGSYGYTF. DNA of the CDR3: TGTGCCAGTAGTATAGGCCACAGGACCACTGGATCCTATGGCTACACCTTC.

This clone was picked up a small number of times. V is TRBV5-1 and J is TRBJ2-1, with D perhaps TRBD1 (5 bases). CDR3 length: 15 amino acids. The V end lost 0 bases, the J end lost 6 bases, and 13 bases lay between the germline ends. CDR1 and CDR2 (germline): SGHRS, YFSETQ. The CDR3 nucleotides are TGCGCCAGCAGCTTGGAAGGGGTCACTCGCAATGAGCAGTTCTTC. Translating it yields CASSLEGVTRNEQFF. The full variable domain, completed using reference TRBV5-1 and TRBJ2-1, is KAGVTQTPRYLIKTRGQQVTLSCSPISGHRSVSWYQQTPGQGLQFLFEYFSETQRNKGNFPGRFSGRQFSNSRSEMNVSTLELGDSALYLCASSLEGVTRNEQFFGPGTRLTVL.

This chain links TRBV6-1 with TRBJ1-4; a possible D gene is TRBD1 (5 bases). Trimming took 6 bases from V and 3 from J, leaving 14 bases between them. This CDR3 is 15 amino acids long. Germline V gene sequence: CDR1 MNHNS, CDR2 SASEGT. CDR3 DNA sequence: TGTGCCAGCAGCCAAGGACACGGGTCTAATGAAAAACTGTTTTTT. Protein: CASSQGHGSNEKLFF.

The sample holds a few counts of this clone. The CDR3 DNA is TGTGCCAGCGGAACCGGGGTGTCCGCAGAGACCCAGTACTTC. It codes for CASGTGVSAETQYF. The chain is built from TRBV5-4 and TRBJ2-5; a weak D match, TRBD2 (5 bases). V lost 7 bases and J lost 4, with 17 bases in between. Germline V gene lookup returns CDR1 SGHNT and CDR2 YYREEE (reference sequence). This CDR3 region has 14 residues.

The chain carries TRBV7-2 and TRBJ2-5, with 8 bases fitting TRBD2. The CDR3 is made up of 14 amino acids. Trimming removed 6 bases from V and 5 bases from J; junction bases left unmatched: 8. Germline V gene lookup returns CDR1 SGHTA and CDR2 FQGNSA. CDR3 region: CASRPGTRLETQYF. The CDR3 nucleotides are TGTGCCAGCAGGCCGGGGACTAGGTTGGAGACCCAGTACTTC.

The table lists this clone with a few counts. The chain employs TRBV18 and TRBJ1-1; a weak D match, TRBD1 (6 bases). Germline V gene data show CDR1 as KGHSH and CDR2 as LQKENI. The V and J ends lost 4 bases and 5 bases respectively, with 8 bases between them. This CDR3 region has 12 residues. CDR3 loop: CASSRDRTEAFF. CDR3 DNA sequence: TGTGCCAGCTCACGCGACAGGACTGAAGCTTTCTTT.

This clone was observed a handful of times. This chain links TRBV2 with TRBJ1-2, with D maybe TRBD1 (6 bases). Germline CDR1 reads SNHLY; CDR2 reads FYNNEI. The CDR3 extends over 15 amino acids. Deletions cut 11 bases from V and 2 bases from J, with 21 bases between. Written as DNA, the CDR3 is TGTGCCGGCCGAATTTCAGGACAGTTCAACTATGGCTACACCTTC. Residues: CAGRISGQFNYGYTF.

V usage is TRBV29-1 and J usage is TRBJ2-3; TRBD1 matches 7 bases. Germline loops: CDR1 SQVTM, CDR2 ANQGSEA. V trimming: 4 bases; J trimming: 1 base; junction bases outside the gene matches: 11. The CDR3 contains 16 residues. The CDR3 reads CSVGQGWGVGTDTQYF. CDR3 in DNA: TGCAGCGTTGGACAGGGATGGGGTGTGGGCACAGATACGCAGTATTTT.

This clone was observed a handful of times. The chain recombines TRBV5-1 with TRBJ2-7; weak D call: TRBD2 (6 bases). Trimming took 4 bases from V and 0 from J, leaving 14 bases between them. Germline values: CDR1 SGHRS, CDR2 YFSETQ. This CDR3 is built from 15 residues. CDR3: CASSATRGLSYEQYF. CDR3 DNA sequence: TGCGCCAGCAGCGCCACGCGGGGACTCTCCTACGAGCAGTACTTC.

The V call is TRBV7-6, the J call TRBJ1-5; D is ambiguous. V was shortened by 1 base and J by 0 bases, with 7 bases between the two germline ends. CDR1 and CDR2 from the germline V gene are SGHVS and FNYEAQ. The CDR3 length is 15 residues. CDR3: CASSLDGLSNQPQHF. Here the CDR3 DNA reads TGTGCCAGCAGCTTAGATGGGCTTAGCAATCAGCCCCAGCATTTT.

This sequence joins TRBV9 and TRBJ2-3; weak D call: TRBD2 (6 bases). Germline V gives CDR1 SGDLS, CDR2 YYNGEE. V was pared by 3 bases and J by 6 bases, with 14 bases between. The CDR3 totals 14 residues. CDR3 in DNA: TGTGCCAGCAGCGCTCAAACTAGCCCCGATACGCAGTATTTT. Translating gives CASSAQTSPDTQYF.

The chain is built from TRBV5-5 and TRBJ2-1; D is perhaps TRBD2 (5 bases). This CDR3 comprises 11 residues. The germline CDR1 and CDR2 sequences are SGHKS and YYEKEE (reference sequence). Trimming removed 4 bases at V and 9 bases at J, with 8 bases between. This CDR3 reads CASSLSAEQFF. The CDR3 DNA reads TGTGCCAGCAGCCTTAGCGCTGAGCAGTTCTTC.

This clone was observed a few times. This chain uses TRBV7-9 with TRBJ2-3; 8 bases map to TRBD1. The CDR3 is 16 amino acids. Germline lookup yields CDR1 SEHNR and CDR2 FQNEAQ (reference sequence). With 3 bases clipped from V and 0 bases from J, the junction kept 5 bases outside the gene matches. Here the CDR3 reads CASSLYAGGSTDTQYF. DNA for the CDR3: TGTGCCAGCAGCTTGTATGCAGGGGGCAGCACAGATACGCAGTATTTT.

This clone has only a few counts. The chain employs TRBV11-2 and TRBJ1-2; unclear D gene. This CDR3 region has 14 residues. The V gene's germline CDR1 is SGHAT and CDR2 FQNNGV. V lost 5 bases and J lost 2, with 12 bases in between. CDR3: CASSADWGNYGYTF. The CDR3 bases are TGTGCCAGCAGCGCGGACTGGGGAAACTATGGCTACACCTTC.

This clone was seen a handful of times. This sequence joins TRBV10-3 and TRBJ1-5; the D gene is possibly TRBD1 (6 bases). Deletions cut 10 bases from V and 3 bases from J, with 16 bases between. This CDR3 spans 14 amino acids. From germline, CDR1 is ENHRY and CDR2 SYGVKD. The DNA for the CDR3 is TGTGCCACCGAATCGAGGGGGTCCAATCAGCCCCAGCATTTT. It encodes CATESRGSNQPQHF.

The rearrangement uses TRBV2 and TRBJ2-5; 14 nucleotides line up with TRBD2. Germline values: CDR1 SNHLY, CDR2 FYNNEI. The CDR3 runs 16 residues. V dropped 7 bases and J dropped 7; count of bases not matched to a gene: 11. CDR3 nucleotide sequence: TGTGCCAGCACTCCCGCCGGGACTAGCGGGGGTGGGACCCAGTACTTC. Translation: CASTPAGTSGGGTQYF.

The rearrangement uses TRBV4-2 and TRBJ2-5, with D unresolved. The germline CDR1 and CDR2 sequences are LGHNA and YNFKEQ. V shed 0 bases and J shed 0 bases, with 8 bases lying between them. The CDR3 totals 15 residues. As DNA, the CDR3 is TGTGCCAGCAGCCAAGATCTTTTGTACCAAGAGACCCAGTACTTC. This encodes CASSQDLLYQETQYF.

The chain recombines TRBV5-4 with TRBJ2-3, with D perhaps TRBD2 (5 bases). Germline loops: CDR1 SGHNT, CDR2 YYREEE (reference sequence). Trimming removed 0 bases at V and 2 bases at J, with 13 bases between. The CDR3 has 16 amino acids. CDR3 sequence: CASSLGGASSTDTQYF. In nucleotides, the CDR3 is TGTGCCAGCAGCTTGGGAGGCGCTAGCTCCACAGATACGCAGTATTTT.

The genes are TRBV9 and TRBJ2-1; possibly TRBD1 for D (5 bases). Trimming cost V 1 base and J 8 bases, with 19 bases left between them. CDR3 size: 16 residues. The V gene's germline CDR1 is SGDLS and CDR2 YYNGEE. CDR3 amino acids: CASSVSPRTPGHEQFF. In DNA, the CDR3 is TGTGCCAGCAGCGTATCTCCAAGGACACCTGGGCATGAGCAGTTCTTC.

This chain uses TRBV7-8 with TRBJ1-5; D call uncertain. This CDR3 contains 13 residues. V lost 2 bases and J lost 5, with 7 bases in between. Germline V gene data show CDR1 as SGHVS and CDR2 as FQNEAQ. The CDR3 sequence: CASSLTTYQPQHF. Here the CDR3 DNA reads TGTGCCAGCAGCTTAACTACATATCAGCCCCAGCATTTT.

This clone was seen a few times. The CDR3 reads CASSQDREGYGYTF. The CDR3 DNA reads as TGTGCCAGCAGCCAAGACAGGGAGGGCTATGGCTACACCTTC. V is TRBV4-2 and J is TRBJ1-2; tentatively, D is TRBD1 (5 bases). Trimming took off 0 bases at V and 4 bases at J, with 9 bases between the two ends. CDR3 length: 14 amino acids. CDR1 is LGHNA, CDR2 YNFKEQ, per germline.

This clone has only a few counts. The chain recombines TRBV19 with TRBJ2-1, with D tentatively TRBD1 (6 bases). The germline CDR1 and CDR2 sequences are LNHDA and SQIVND (reference sequence). V was clipped by 4 bases and J by 13 bases, with 11 bases between them. CDR3 length: 11 amino acids. DNA of the CDR3: TGTGCCAGTAGTACGACAGGCTCTCAGTTCTTC. Translation gives CASSTTGSQFF.

The V call is TRBV19, the J call TRBJ2-3; 9 bases fit TRBD1. CDR3 size: 14 residues. The germline CDR1 and CDR2 sequences are LNHDA and SQIVND (reference sequence). J gave up 3 bases and V 7 bases, and 5 bases lay outside the gene matches. In nucleotides, the CDR3 is TGTGCCAGTAAGGACGGGACAGGGACAGATACGCAGTATTTT. This codes for CASKDGTGTDTQYF.

This chain uses TRBV5-4 with TRBJ2-5; possibly TRBD2 for D (5 bases). This CDR3 is built from 12 residues. The germline V and J ends were trimmed by 2 bases and 4 bases, with 6 bases remaining between them. Germline-derived CDR1 and CDR2 are SGHNT and YYREEE (reference sequence). As DNA, the CDR3 is TGTGCCAGCAGCTTACTAGGAGAGACCCAGTACTTC. Its translation is CASSLLGETQYF.

This clone appeared many times. J is TRBJ2-6 and V is TRBV10-3; possibly TRBD1 for D (6 bases). The CDR3 runs to 15 residues. V was shortened by 10 bases and J by 0 bases, with 13 bases between the two germline ends. Germline loops: CDR1 ENHRY, CDR2 SYGVKD. The CDR3 region is CATATGRSGANVLTF. CDR3 bases: TGTGCCACCGCGACAGGCCGCTCTGGGGCCAACGTCCTGACTTTC.

The table lists this clone with a few counts. V and J are TRBV19 and TRBJ2-1; maybe TRBD1 (5 bases). The CDR3 contains 13 residues. The V end was cut by 1 base, the J end by 10 bases, with 11 bases between. The germline V gene has CDR1 LNHDA and CDR2 SQIVND (reference sequence). The CDR3 nucleotides are TGTGCCAGTAGTATAGGGGTTCCAGGGGAGCAGTTCTTC. Protein: CASSIGVPGEQFF.

The chain joins TRBV27 to TRBJ1-6, with D perhaps TRBD1 (6 bases). CDR3 length: 14 residues. V was cut by 4 bases and J by 6 bases, with 10 bases left in between. Germline-derived CDR1 and CDR2 are MNHEY and SMNVEV (reference sequence). The CDR3 sequence is CASSSPDSNSPLHF. CDR3 nucleotide sequence: TGTGCCAGCAGTTCGCCGGACAGTAATTCACCCCTCCACTTT.

In this sample, this clone turned up many times. This chain joins TRBV5-6 and TRBJ2-1, with D unclear. The CDR3 sequence is 11 residues long. The germline V gene has CDR1 SGHDT and CDR2 YYEEEE. Trimming removed 4 bases at V and 7 bases at J, with 6 bases between. The CDR3 DNA reads as TGTGCCAGCAGCGTCCGTAATGAGCAGTTCTTC. As protein: CASSVRNEQFF.